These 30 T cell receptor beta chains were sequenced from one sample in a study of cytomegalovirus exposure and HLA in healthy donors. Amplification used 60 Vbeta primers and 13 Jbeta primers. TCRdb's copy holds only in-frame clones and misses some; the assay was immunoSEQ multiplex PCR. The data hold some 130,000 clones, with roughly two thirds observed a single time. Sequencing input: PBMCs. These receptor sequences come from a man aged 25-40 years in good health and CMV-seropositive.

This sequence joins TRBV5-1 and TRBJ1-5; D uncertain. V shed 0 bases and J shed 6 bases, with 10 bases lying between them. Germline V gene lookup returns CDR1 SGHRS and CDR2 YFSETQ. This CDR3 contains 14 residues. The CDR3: CASSLAVGGQPQHF. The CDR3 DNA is TGCGCCAGCAGCTTGGCCGTTGGAGGTCAGCCCCAGCATTTT.

CDR3 DNA: TGCGCCAGCAGTAGCCTACCGGGACTAGCGGGAGGTAGGGAGACAGATACGCAGTATTTT. It encodes CASSSLPGLAGGRETDTQYF. The J gene is TRBJ2-3, the V gene TRBV10-1; 15 bases line up with TRBD2. Germline CDR1 is WNHNN and CDR2 is SYGVQD (reference sequence). CDR3 length: 20 residues. The trim removed 5 bases at V and 3 bases at J, leaving 15 bases unmatched.

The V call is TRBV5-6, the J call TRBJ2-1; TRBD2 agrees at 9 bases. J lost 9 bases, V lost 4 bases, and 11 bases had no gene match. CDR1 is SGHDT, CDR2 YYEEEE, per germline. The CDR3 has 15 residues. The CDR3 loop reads CASSRYLGLASEQFF. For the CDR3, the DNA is TGTGCCAGCAGCCGTTACTTGGGACTAGCTAGTGAGCAGTTCTTC.

CDR3 in amino acids: CATRGGDGYTF. The DNA of the CDR3 is TGCGCCACTAGGGGTGGAGATGGCTACACCTTC. J is TRBJ1-2 and V is TRBV10-2, with a weak D call TRBD1 (5 bases). Germline-derived CDR1 and CDR2 are WSHSY and SAAADI. Trimming took off 10 bases at V and 6 bases at J, with 12 bases between the two ends. The length of the CDR3 is 11 residues.

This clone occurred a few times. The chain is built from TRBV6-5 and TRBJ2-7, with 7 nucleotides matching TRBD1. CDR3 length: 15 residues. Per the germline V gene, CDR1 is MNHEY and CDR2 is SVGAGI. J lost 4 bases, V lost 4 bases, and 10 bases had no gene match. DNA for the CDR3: TGTGCCAGCAGTTCGACCGGGACAGCAGCTTACGAGCAGTACTTC. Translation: CASSSTGTAAYEQYF.

The DNA for the CDR3 is TGCGCCAGCAGCTTGTCGCAGAATGAGCAGTTCTTC. As protein: CASSLSQNEQFF. V and J are TRBV5-1 and TRBJ2-1; D gene ambiguous. V was clipped by 1 base and J by 7 bases, with 6 bases between them. The CDR3 extends over 12 amino acids. CDR1 is SGHRS, CDR2 YFSETQ, per germline.

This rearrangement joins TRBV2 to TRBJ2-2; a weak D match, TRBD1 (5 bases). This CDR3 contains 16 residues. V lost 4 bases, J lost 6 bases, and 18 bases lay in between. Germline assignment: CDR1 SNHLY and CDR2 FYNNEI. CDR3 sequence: CASSAIRQGSPGELFF. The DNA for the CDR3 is TGTGCCAGCAGTGCAATACGGCAGGGAAGTCCCGGGGAGCTGTTTTTT. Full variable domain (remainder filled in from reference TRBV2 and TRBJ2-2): EPEVTQTPSHQVTQMGQEVILRCVPISNHLYFYWYRQILGQKVEFLVSFYNNEISEKSEIFDDQFSVERPDGSNFTLKIRSTKLEDSAMYFCASSAIRQGSPGELFFGEGSRLTVL.

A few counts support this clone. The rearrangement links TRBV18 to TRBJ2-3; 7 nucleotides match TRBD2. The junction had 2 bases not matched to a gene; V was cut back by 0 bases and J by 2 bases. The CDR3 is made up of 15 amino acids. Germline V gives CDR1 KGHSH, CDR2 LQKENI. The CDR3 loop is CASSPPGRITDTQYF. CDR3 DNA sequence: TGTGCCAGCTCACCACCCGGGAGGATCACAGATACGCAGTATTTT.

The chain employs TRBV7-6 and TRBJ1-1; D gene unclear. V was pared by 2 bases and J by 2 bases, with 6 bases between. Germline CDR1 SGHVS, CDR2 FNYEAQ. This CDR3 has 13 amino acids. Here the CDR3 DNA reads TGTGCCAGCAGCTTAACCCTAAACACTGAAGCTTTCTTT. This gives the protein CASSLTLNTEAFF.

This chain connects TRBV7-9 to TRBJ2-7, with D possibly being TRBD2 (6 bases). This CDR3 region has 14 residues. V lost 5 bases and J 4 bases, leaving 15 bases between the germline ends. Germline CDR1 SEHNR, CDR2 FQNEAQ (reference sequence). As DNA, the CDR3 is TGTGCCAGCAGCCCCGGAGGGACGGATTACGAGCAGTACTTC. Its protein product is CASSPGGTDYEQYF.

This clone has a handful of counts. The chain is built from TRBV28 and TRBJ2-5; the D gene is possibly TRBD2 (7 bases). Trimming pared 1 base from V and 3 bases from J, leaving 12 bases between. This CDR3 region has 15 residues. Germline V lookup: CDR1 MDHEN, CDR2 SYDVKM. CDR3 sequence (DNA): TGTGCCAGCAGTTTATTCGAGGGGGGGAAAGAGACCCAGTACTTC. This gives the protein CASSLFEGGKETQYF.

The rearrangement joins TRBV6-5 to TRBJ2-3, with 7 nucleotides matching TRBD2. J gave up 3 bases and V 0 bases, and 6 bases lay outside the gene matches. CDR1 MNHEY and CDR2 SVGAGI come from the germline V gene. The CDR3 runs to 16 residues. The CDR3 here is CASSYSAGANTDTQYF. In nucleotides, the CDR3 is TGTGCCAGCAGTTACTCGGCGGGAGCGAATACAGATACGCAGTATTTT.

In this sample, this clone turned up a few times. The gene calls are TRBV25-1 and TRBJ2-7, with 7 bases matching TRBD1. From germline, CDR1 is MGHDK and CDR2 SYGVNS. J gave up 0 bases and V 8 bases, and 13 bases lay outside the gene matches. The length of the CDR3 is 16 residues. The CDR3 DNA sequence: TGTGCCAGCGGGGAGTACAGGGGCGAGAGCTCCTACGAGCAGTACTTC. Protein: CASGEYRGESSYEQYF.

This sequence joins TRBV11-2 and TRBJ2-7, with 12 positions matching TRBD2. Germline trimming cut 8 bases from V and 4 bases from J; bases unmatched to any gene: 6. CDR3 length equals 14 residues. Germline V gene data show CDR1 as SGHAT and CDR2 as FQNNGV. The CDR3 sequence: CASRPGLAGYEQYF. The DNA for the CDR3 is TGTGCCAGCCGACCGGGACTAGCGGGTTACGAGCAGTACTTC.

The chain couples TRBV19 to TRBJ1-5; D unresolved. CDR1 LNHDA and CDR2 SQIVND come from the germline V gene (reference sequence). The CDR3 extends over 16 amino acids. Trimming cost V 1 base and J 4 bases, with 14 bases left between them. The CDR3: CASSIAPAVLNQPQHF. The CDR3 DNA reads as TGTGCCAGTAGTATAGCTCCCGCGGTGTTGAATCAGCCCCAGCATTTT.

The CDR3, as DNA: TGTGCCAGCAGTTATAGCGGGGGGGCCTACAATGAGCAGTTCTTC. This encodes CASSYSGGAYNEQFF. The chain is built from TRBV11-2 and TRBJ2-1; the match to TRBD2 covers 11 bases. Germline V gene lookup returns CDR1 SGHAT and CDR2 FQNNGV. Trimming took 6 bases from V and 2 from J; bases not matched to a gene: 3. The CDR3 length is 15 residues.

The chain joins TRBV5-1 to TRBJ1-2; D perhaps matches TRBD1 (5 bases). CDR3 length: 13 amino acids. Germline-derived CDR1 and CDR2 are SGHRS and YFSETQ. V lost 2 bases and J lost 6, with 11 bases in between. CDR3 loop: CASSFSGFDGYTF. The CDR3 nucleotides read TGCGCCAGCAGCTTCTCAGGGTTCGATGGCTACACCTTC. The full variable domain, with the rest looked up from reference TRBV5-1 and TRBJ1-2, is KAGVTQTPRYLIKTRGQQVTLSCSPISGHRSVSWYQQTPGQGLQFLFEYFSETQRNKGNFPGRFSGRQFSNSRSEMNVSTLELGDSALYLCASSFSGFDGYTFGSGTRLTVV.

CDR3 sequence reads: CASSQTGALYEQYF. The DNA for the CDR3 is TGTGCCAGCAGTCAGACAGGGGCCCTCTACGAGCAGTACTTC. The chain is built from TRBV2 and TRBJ2-5, with 8 nucleotides matching TRBD1. The end of the DNA fits TRBJ2-7 better, so the J call may be wrong. Germline CDR1 is SNHLY and CDR2 is FYNNEI. The CDR3 contains 14 residues.

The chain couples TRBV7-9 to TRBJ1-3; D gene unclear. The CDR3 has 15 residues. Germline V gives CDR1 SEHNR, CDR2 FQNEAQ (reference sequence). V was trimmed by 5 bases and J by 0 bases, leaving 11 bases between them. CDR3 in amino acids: CASSRAGSSGNTIYF. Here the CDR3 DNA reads TGTGCCAGCAGCCGAGCGGGAAGCTCTGGAAACACCATATATTTT.

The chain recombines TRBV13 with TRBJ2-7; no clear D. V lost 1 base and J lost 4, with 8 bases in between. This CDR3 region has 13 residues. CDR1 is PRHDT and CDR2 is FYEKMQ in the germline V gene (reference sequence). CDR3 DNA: TGTGCCAGCAGCTTAGTCAGTGCTTACGAGCAGTACTTC. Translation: CASSLVSAYEQYF.

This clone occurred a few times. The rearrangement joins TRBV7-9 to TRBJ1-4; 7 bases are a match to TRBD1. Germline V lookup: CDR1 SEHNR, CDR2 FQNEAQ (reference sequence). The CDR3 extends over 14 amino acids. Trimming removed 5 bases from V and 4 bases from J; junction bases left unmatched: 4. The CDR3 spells CASSQGQFNEKLFF. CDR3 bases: TGTGCCAGCAGCCAGGGACAGTTTAATGAAAAACTGTTTTTT. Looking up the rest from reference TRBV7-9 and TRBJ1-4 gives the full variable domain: DTGVSQNPRHKITKRGQNVTFRCDPISEHNRLYWYRQTLGQGPEFLTYFQNEAQLEKSRLLSDRFSAERPKGSFSTLEIQRTEQGDSAMYLCASSQGQFNEKLFFGSGTQLSVL.

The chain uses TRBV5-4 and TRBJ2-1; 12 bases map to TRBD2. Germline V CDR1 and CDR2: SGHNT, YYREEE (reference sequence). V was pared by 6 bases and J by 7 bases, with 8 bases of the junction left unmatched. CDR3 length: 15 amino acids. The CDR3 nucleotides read TGTGCCAGCATCCAGACTAGCGGGAGTAGGAATGAGCAGTTCTTC. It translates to CASIQTSGSRNEQFF.

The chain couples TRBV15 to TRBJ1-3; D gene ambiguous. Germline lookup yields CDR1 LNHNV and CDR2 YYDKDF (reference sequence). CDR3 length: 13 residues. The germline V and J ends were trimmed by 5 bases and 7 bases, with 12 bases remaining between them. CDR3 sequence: CATSSLSLNTIYF. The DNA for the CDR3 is TGTGCCACCAGCTCCCTGTCTCTGAACACCATATATTTT.

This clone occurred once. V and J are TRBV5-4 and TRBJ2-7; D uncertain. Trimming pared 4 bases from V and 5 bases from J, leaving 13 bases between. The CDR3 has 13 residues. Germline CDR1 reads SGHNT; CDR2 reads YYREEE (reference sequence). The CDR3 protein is CASSSVRVHEQYF. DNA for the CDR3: TGTGCCAGCAGCAGCGTCCGGGTCCACGAGCAGTACTTC. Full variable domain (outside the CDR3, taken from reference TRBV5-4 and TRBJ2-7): ETGVTQSPTHLIKTRGQQVTLRCSSQSGHNTVSWYQQALGQGPQFIFQYYREEENGRGNFPPRFSGLQFPNYSSELNVNALELDDSALYLCASSSVRVHEQYFGPGTRLTVT.

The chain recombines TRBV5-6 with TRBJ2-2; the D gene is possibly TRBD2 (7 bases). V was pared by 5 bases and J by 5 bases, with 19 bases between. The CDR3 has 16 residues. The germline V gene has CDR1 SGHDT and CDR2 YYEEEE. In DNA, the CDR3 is TGTGCCAGCAGATATGGGGGGGGCGGTCTGACCGGGGAGCTGTTTTTT. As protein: CASRYGGGGLTGELFF.

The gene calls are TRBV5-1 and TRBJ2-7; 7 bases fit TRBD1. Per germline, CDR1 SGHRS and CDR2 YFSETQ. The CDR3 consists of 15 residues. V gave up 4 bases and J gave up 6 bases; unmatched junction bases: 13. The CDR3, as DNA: TGCGCCAGCAGCACCTTAACAGGGGCTCGTGGCGAGCAGTACTTC. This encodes CASSTLTGARGEQYF.

The CDR3 sequence is CATPKGHRTEAFF. The CDR3 DNA follows: TGTGCCACCCCTAAGGGACATCGCACTGAAGCTTTCTTT. V and J are TRBV6-1 and TRBJ1-1, with a tentative D call TRBD1 (6 bases). Germline V gives CDR1 MNHNS, CDR2 SASEGT. The CDR3 runs 13 residues. V was pared by 10 bases and J by 4 bases, with 16 bases between.

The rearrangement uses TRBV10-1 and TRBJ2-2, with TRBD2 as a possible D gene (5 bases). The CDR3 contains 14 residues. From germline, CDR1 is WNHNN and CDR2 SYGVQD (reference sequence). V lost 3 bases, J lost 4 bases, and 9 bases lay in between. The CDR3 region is CASSDTGSTGELFF. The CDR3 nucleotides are TGCGCCAGCAGTGATACGGGGAGCACCGGGGAGCTGTTTTTT.

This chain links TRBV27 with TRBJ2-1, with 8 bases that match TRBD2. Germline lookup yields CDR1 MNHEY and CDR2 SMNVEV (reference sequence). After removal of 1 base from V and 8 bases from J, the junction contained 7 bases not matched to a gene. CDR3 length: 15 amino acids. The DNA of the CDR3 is TGTGCCAGCAGTTTATTGGGACTAGAATTTGATGAGCAGTTCTTC. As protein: CASSLLGLEFDEQFF.

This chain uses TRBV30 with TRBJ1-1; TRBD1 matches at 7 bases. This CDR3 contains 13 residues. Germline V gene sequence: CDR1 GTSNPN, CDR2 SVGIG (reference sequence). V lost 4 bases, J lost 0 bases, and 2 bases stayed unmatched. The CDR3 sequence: CAWNRGMNTEAFF. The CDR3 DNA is TGTGCCTGGAACAGGGGTATGAACACTGAAGCTTTCTTT.